This entry concerns a single TCR beta chain. This sample was included in a study of blood T cell repertoires in COVID-19. Turning to the study itself: The United States, Italy and Spain supplied acute and convalescent COVID-19 samples. The cDNA or gDNA used as material had been derived from T cells, B-cell-depleted T cells, or PBMCs.

V was clipped by 7 bases and J by 1 base, with 13 bases between them. Germline V gene sequence: CDR1 WSHSY, CDR2 SAAADI. The CDR3 runs 14 residues. Per the authors' pipeline: Amplifying reference gene primers gave estimates of nucleated cell counts. Only in-frame clones appear in the TCRdb table, and some are missing; sequencing was by immunoSEQ multiplex PCR. D and trimming were read from the DNA, whereas the V and J calls and clone size are those reported in that table. The repertoire holds approximately 150,000 clones, with roughly nine tenths as singletons. V gene TRBV10-2 combines with J gene TRBJ2-5; D is perhaps TRBD1 (6 bases). The TCR was taken from a man in his fifties or sixties with active or convalescent COVID-19. The specimen sequenced was peripheral blood. CDR3: CASTIGQFQETQYF. The CDR3 DNA reads as TGCGCCAGCACTATAGGACAGTTCCAAGAGACCCAGTACTTC.